This is a list of T cell receptor beta chains from one sample in a study of identical twins. TCRdb recomputed calls from the 5' RACE reads with MiXCR, one row per CDR3 protein. The top ten hold roughly 3% of the sample, which has roughly 230,000 distinct CDR3 sequences, about 8% seen once. These sequences were also reported in another study, on yellow fever vaccine responses in identical twins.

The sample consisted of CD8+ T cells sorted from blood. The origin of the receptors is a woman aged 18-29 years in good health. Each CDR3 is given with its conserved first and last residue.

V gene	J gene	CDR3 protein
TRBV2	TRBJ1-1	CASSERQVDTEAFF
TRBV12-3/TRBV12-4	TRBJ1-4	CASSSGTGEGEKLFF
TRBV4-1	TRBJ2-3	CASRPASLQDYTDTQYF
TRBV20-1	TRBJ2-7	CSARDLTGPYEQYF
TRBV4-1	TRBJ2-3	CASSQEHSRYTDTQYF
TRBV3-1	TRBJ2-5	CASSQGLAGERETQYF
TRBV7-9	TRBJ2-1	CASSPDLYSYNEQFF
TRBV27	TRBJ2-7	CASSQYPPGITSYEQYF
TRBV7-3	TRBJ2-3	CASSRGLVEPDTQYF
TRBV3-1	TRBJ2-7	CASSQEGLGPGNASYEQYF
TRBV11-2	TRBJ2-3	CASSYPRGATSTDTQYF
TRBV11-1	TRBJ2-3	CASSPAAPGQGGTDTQYF
TRBV28	TRBJ2-7	CASSLWGNYEQYF
TRBV10-3	TRBJ2-1	CAISTMTVNEQFF
TRBV12-3/TRBV12-4	TRBJ2-7	CASNNRRIFEQYF
TRBV6-5	TRBJ2-1	CASSYSPIHNEQFF
TRBV20-1	TRBJ2-2	CSARDAGTSGRVTGELFF
TRBV10-3	TRBJ2-5	CAISDVYNQETQYF
TRBV5-6	TRBJ2-4	CASSSMRNIQYF
TRBV7-8	TRBJ1-1	CASSLALGTNTEAFF
TRBV4-3	TRBJ2-1	CASSQVAGMVNEQFF
TRBV7-9	TRBJ2-1	CASSSTSGRRNEQFF
TRBV27	TRBJ2-1	CASSSRDSSYNEQFF
TRBV14	TRBJ2-5	CASSQARGAQETQYF
TRBV7-9	TRBJ2-7	CASSLAKAQGPYEQYF
TRBV9	TRBJ2-3	CASSEWDSTDTQYF
TRBV27	TRBJ2-1	CASSLLGGLAGSSYNEQFF
TRBV5-6	TRBJ2-5	CASSLAVLQETQYF
TRBV29-1	TRBJ1-2	CSVERTEVGYTF
TRBV21-1	TRBJ2-7	CASSNPPQKRENHEQYF
TRBV6-4	TRBJ2-1	CASSDRAGPNNEQFF
TRBV12-3/TRBV12-4	TRBJ2-7	CASSFPGQPSYF
TRBV7-2	TRBJ2-7	CASSSDLDYEQYF
TRBV15	TRBJ2-7	CATSTPADSSSYEQYF
TRBV11-2	TRBJ2-1	CASSLARGLAFEQFF
TRBV20-1	TRBJ2-5	CSASADRVAGAQYF
TRBV29-1	TRBJ2-7	CSVLTSGAYEQYF
TRBV7-9	TRBJ2-3	CASSLAQGAYGDTQYF
TRBV20-1	TRBJ2-5	CSARPLETQYF
TRBV20-1	TRBJ2-7	CSARGGLASYEQYF
TRBV6-2/TRBV6-3	TRBJ2-1	CASSFTEYNEQFF
TRBV7-8	TRBJ2-3	CASSPLDSDRVSDTQYF
TRBV21-1	TRBJ2-3	CASSKGIRGRDCGTDTQYF
TRBV6-1	TRBJ2-5	CASSETRKQETQYF
TRBV9	TRBJ2-1	CASSVVGFETSGRGNEQFF
TRBV27	TRBJ2-7	CASALKGSYYEQYF
TRBV6-2/TRBV6-3	TRBJ2-3	CASSAPGQGPDTQYF
TRBV4-3	TRBJ2-3	CASSQDPGIMSTQYF
TRBV2	TRBJ2-1	CASLGLAGVREQFF
TRBV24-1	TRBJ2-1	CATSDLVDEQFF
TRBV24-1	TRBJ2-1	CATSDRFQGYNEQFF
TRBV29-1	TRBJ2-1	CSVGPDYNEQFF
TRBV28	TRBJ1-2	CASSLIGGGYTF
TRBV7-9	TRBJ2-1	CASSRTEQFF
TRBV4-1	TRBJ1-5	CASSQNWGGNQPQHF
TRBV14	TRBJ2-3	CASSWGTSSTDTQYF